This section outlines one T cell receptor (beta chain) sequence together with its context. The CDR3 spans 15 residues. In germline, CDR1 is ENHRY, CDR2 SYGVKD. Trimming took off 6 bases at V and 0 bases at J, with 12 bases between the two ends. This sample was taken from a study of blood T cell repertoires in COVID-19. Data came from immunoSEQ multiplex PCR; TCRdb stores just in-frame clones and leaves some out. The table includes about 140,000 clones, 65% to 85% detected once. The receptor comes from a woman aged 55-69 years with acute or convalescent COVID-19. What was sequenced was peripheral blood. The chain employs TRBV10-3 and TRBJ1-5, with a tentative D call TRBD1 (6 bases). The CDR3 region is CAISGGQGSNQPQHF. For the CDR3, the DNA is TGTGCCATCAGCGGGGGGCAGGGTAGCAATCAGCCCCAGCATTTT.